The 4 T cell receptor beta chains given below trace back to one sample, sequenced in a study of neoadjuvant anti-PD-1 for oral cavity cancer. The table came from immunoSEQ multiplex PCR; TCRdb's copy has only in-frame clones and leaves some out. The sample shows fewer than 90,000 clones, about four fifths of them seen only once. The starting material was PBMCs, obtained before nivolumab (anti-PD-1) treatment. All receptors come from a person between 40 and 79 years old with oral cavity squamous cell carcinoma.

Only a few counts were recorded for this clone. This sequence joins TRBV7-8 and TRBJ2-5; 11 nucleotides match TRBD1. The V and J ends lost 5 bases and 8 bases, in that order; junction bases with no gene match: 10. This CDR3 is 15 amino acids long. Germline V gene data show CDR1 as SGHVS and CDR2 as FQNEAQ. The CDR3 coding sequence is TGTGCCAGCAGCCCTGGGACAGGGGGGGGGATCACCCAGTACTTC. Its translation is CASSPGTGGGITQYF.

This clone was counted a few times. V usage is TRBV10-2 and J usage is TRBJ2-5; D remains ambiguous. This CDR3 region has 13 residues. V dropped 2 bases and J dropped 5 bases, with 9 bases sitting between them. Germline lookup yields CDR1 WSHSY and CDR2 SAAADI. CDR3 sequence (DNA): TGCGCCAGCAGTGAGGTCCCGGCCGAGACCCAGTACTTC. Amino acids: CASSEVPAETQYF.

The rearrangement uses TRBV11-2 and TRBJ2-1; D is ambiguous. The CDR3 is made up of 15 amino acids. Looked up from germline, CDR1 is SGHAT and CDR2 is FQNNGV. Trimming took 3 bases from V and 4 from J, leaving 13 bases between them. CDR3 residues: CASSFSESPYNEQFF. DNA for the CDR3: TGTGCCAGCAGCTTTTCCGAATCCCCGTACAATGAGCAGTTCTTC. The entire variable domain, with the rest obtained from reference TRBV11-2 and TRBJ2-1, is as follows: EAGVAQSPRYKIIEKRQSVAFWCNPISGHATLYWYQQILGQGPKLLIQFQNNGVVDDSQLPKDRFSAERLKGVDSTLKIQPAKLEDSAVYLCASSFSESPYNEQFFGPGTRLTVL.

This chain uses TRBV6-5 with TRBJ2-5; D is ambiguous. The CDR3 is 13 residues long. The V gene lost 2 bases and the J gene lost 4 bases, with 8 bases spanning the gap. CDR1 and CDR2 from the germline V gene are MNHEY and SVGAGI. CDR3 sequence reads: CASSYGNLETQYF. The CDR3 DNA reads TGTGCCAGCAGTTACGGGAACCTAGAGACCCAGTACTTC.